This entry lists 2 T cell receptor beta chains sequenced from one sample in a study of T cells in Graves' hyperthyroidism and ophthalmopathy. Researchers amplified the TCR beta CDR3 regions from RNA transcripts. An initial round of RT-PCR targeting the TCR CDR3 relied on the HTBI primer set. TCRdb ran MiXCR on the multiplex PCR reads and lists one entry per CDR3 protein. The sample yields roughly 500,000 distinct CDR3 sequences, approximately 44% seen once. Sequencing was performed on peripheral blood or thyroid tissue (not recorded which). These receptors were obtained from an adult woman with Graves' disease, either hyperthyroidism or ophthalmopathy (not recorded which).

The chain recombines TRBV29-1 with TRBJ2-5; D is uncertain. The germline V gene encodes CDR1 SQVTM and CDR2 ANQGSEA. The CDR3 length is 14 residues. V gave up 2 bases and J gave up 2 bases, with 12 bases separating them. Here the CDR3 DNA reads TGCAGCGTTGAAAAAGACACAATACAAGAGACCCAGTACTTC. Protein sequence: CSVEKDTIQETQYF.

This clonotype was counted at least ten times. The gene calls are TRBV6-6 and TRBJ2-7, with D hard to call. Between the trimmed V and J ends, which lost 0 bases and 0 bases, there was a span of 9 bases. Looked up from germline, CDR1 is MNHNY and CDR2 is SVGAGI (reference sequence). This CDR3 has 15 residues. The chain's CDR3 is CASSYSVYFSYEQYF. In DNA form, the CDR3 reads TGTGCCAGCAGTTACTCGGTATACTTCTCCTACGAGCAGTACTTC.